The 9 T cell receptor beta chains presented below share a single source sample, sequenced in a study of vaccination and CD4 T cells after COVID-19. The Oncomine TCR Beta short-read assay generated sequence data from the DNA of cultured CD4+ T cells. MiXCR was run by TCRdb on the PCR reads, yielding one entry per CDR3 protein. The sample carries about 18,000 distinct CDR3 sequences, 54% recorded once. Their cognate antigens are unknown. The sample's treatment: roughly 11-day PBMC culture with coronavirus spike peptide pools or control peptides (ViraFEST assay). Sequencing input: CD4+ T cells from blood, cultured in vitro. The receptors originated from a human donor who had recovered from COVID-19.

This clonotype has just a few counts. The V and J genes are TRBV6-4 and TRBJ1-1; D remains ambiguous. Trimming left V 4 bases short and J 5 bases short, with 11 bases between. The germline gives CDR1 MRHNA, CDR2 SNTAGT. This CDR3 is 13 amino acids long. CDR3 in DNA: TGTGCCAGCAGTGTGGAATTGGGTACTGAAGCTTTCTTT. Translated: CASSVELGTEAFF.

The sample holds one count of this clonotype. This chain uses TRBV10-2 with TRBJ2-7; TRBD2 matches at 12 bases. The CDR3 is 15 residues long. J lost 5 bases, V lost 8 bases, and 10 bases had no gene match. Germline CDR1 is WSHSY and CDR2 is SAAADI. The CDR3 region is CASDTSGRFNDEQYF. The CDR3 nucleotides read TGCGCCAGCGATACTAGCGGGAGGTTTAATGACGAGCAGTACTTC.

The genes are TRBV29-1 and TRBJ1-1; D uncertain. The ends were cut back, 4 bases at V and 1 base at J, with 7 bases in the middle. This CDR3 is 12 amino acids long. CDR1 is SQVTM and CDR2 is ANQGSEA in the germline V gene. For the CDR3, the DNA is TGCAGCGTTGGACGGGGGAACACTGAAGCTTTCTTT. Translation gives CSVGRGNTEAFF.

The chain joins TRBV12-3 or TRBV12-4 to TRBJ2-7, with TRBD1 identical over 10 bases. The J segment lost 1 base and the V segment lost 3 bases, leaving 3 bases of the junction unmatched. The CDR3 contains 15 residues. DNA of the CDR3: TGTGCCAGCAGTTTGCGGACAGGGGGTTCCTACGAGCAGTACTTC. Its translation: CASSLRTGGSYEQYF.

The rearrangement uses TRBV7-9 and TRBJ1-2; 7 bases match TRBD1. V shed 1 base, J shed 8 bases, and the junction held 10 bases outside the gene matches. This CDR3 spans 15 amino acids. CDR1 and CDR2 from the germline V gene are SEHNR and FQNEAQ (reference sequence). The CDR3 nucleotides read TGTGCCAGCAGCTTAGGCTCAGGGGGTTCTGCAGGCTACACCTTC. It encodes CASSLGSGGSAGYTF.

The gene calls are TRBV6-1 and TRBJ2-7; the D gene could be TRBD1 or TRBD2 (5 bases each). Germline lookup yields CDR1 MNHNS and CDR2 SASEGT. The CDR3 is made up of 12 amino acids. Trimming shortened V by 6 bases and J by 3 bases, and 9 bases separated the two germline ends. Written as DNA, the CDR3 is TGTGCCAGCAGCAGGGACGGCTACGAGCAGTACTTC. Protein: CASSRDGYEQYF.

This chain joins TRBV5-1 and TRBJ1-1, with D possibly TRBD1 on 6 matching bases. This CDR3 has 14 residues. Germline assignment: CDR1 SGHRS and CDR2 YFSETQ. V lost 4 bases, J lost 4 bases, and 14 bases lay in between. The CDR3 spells CASSPQTGTTEAFF. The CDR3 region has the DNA TGCGCCAGCAGCCCTCAAACAGGGACCACTGAAGCTTTCTTT.

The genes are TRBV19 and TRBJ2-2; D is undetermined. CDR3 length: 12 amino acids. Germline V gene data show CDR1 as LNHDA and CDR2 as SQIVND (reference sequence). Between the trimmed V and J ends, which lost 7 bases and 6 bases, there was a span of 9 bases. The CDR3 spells CASTARPGELFF. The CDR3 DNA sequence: TGTGCCAGTACAGCGCGGCCCGGGGAGCTGTTTTTT.

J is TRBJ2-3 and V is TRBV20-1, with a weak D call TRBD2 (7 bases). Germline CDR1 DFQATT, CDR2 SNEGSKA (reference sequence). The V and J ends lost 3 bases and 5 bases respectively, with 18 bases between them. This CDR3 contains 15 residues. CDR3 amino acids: CSASLGGQVGDTQYF. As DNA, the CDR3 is TGCAGTGCTAGTTTGGGGGGGCAGGTAGGAGATACGCAGTATTTT.